This T cell receptor (beta chain) was profiled in a study of blood T cell repertoires in COVID-19. Across the study: The samples span acute and convalescent COVID-19 from the United States, Italy and Spain. PBMCs, B-cell-depleted T cells, or T cells provided the cDNA or gDNA that made up the material.

Germline CDR1 and CDR2: LNHDA and SQIVND (reference sequence). Unmatched junction bases numbered 6, after V lost 6 bases and J lost 6 bases. The CDR3 spans 13 residues. Authors' analysis steps: By means of reference gene primer amplification, nucleated cell counts were estimated. The protocol was immunoSEQ multiplex PCR, while the TCRdb copy is restricted to in-frame clones and leaves out a portion. V, J and clone size are those of that table, while D and trimming were read from the DNA. The sample shows some 120,000 clones, 75% to 85% of them seen only once. The sample comprised peripheral blood. The chain joins TRBV19 to TRBJ1-2; 8 bases match TRBD1. The TCR was taken from a man aged 35 to 55 with active or convalescent COVID-19. In nucleotides, the CDR3 is TGTGCCAGTAGAAAAACAGGGGGTGATGGCTACACCTTC. Protein sequence: CASRKTGGDGYTF.